The clone carrying this T cell receptor beta chain was seen more than once but under ten times. Its antigen remains unidentified. The data were taken from a study of blood T cells in healthy people across ages. Broader study findings: Naive CD4+ cells and diversity were both higher in long-lived donors than in aged donors.

Sample-barcoded 5' priming and a J-beta primer mix drove a second PCR of roughly 7 to 11 cycles. Using its own MiXCR run on the 5' RACE reads, TCRdb lists one record per CDR3 protein. This table holds hundreds of thousands of distinct CDR3 sequences, under 45% found once. The CDR3 extends over 14 amino acids. V lost 7 bases and J lost 4; bases outside the gene matches: 5. Germline CDR1 MNHNS, CDR2 SASEGT. The J gene is TRBJ2-1, the V gene TRBV6-1; 9 bases match TRBD2. Sequencing input: blood. The TCR originated in a man between 60 and 75 years old in good health. CDR3 coding DNA: TGTGCCAGCACAATTAGCGGGGGTTACAATGAGCAGTTCTTC. It codes for CASTISGGYNEQFF.